This T cell receptor beta chain originates from a study of blood T cell repertoires in COVID-19 (dated by TCRdb to 2018 to 2020). Some background on the complete study: Samples covering the acute and convalescent phases of COVID-19 were provided by collaborators in the United States, Italy and Spain. Where available, HLA class I and class II types were taken from metadata supplied by the sample provider and were not determined by assay-based typing. The repertoires were made available in a free public database intended to serve as a resource for research on the immune response to SARS-CoV-2. Nearly every sample came with metadata listing a de-identified subject ID, COVID-19 status, age in years and sex. The material from the prospective study consisted of cDNA or gDNA derived from T cells, B-cell-depleted T cells, or PBMCs. The samples were drawn from the first 160 participants of the ongoing ImmuneRACE study and from 1,254 subjects provided by 6 global collaborators. Subjects who had been exposed to COVID-19, were actively infected with it, or had recovered from it provided the deeply sampled blood TCRbeta repertoires that made up the dataset.

V is cut by 2 bases and J by 12 bases, and the space between the germline ends is 11 bases. Based on the germline V gene (reference sequence), the CDR1 and CDR2 sequences are GTSNPN and SVGIG. The CDR3 sequence holds 11 residues, the cysteine and phenylalanine included. The read is trimmed to its CDR3 DNA, 33 bases read in frame from base 1. TCRbeta CDR3 regions were amplified from genomic DNA using the immunoSEQ Assay, a bias-controlled multiplex PCR. The published analysis was carried out like this. The number of nucleated cells in each sample was estimated by amplification of reference gene primers within the assay. To quantify the absolute abundance of each unique TCRbeta CDR3 rearrangement, sequence reads were collapsed and filtered. For each sample, productive Simpson clonality was calculated as the square root of Simpson's diversity index across productive rearrangements. In TCRdb, the immuneACCESS table is reduced to in-frame sequences with V and J assigned. These tables do not hold every clone; where another copy was compared, an unresolved V gene accounts for under half, and the others remain unexplained. V, J and clone size are taken as reported in that table, and D and trimming were inferred from the DNA itself. Recorded for this sample are under 250,000 clones; roughly four fifths of them occurred a single time. The top ten clonotypes cover 4% of the sample.

Study-level results and caveats: How much clinical and demographic metadata was included differed by source and by participant, and the metadata was provided uncurated.

Collaborating institutions collected whole blood in K2EDTA tubes following their own protocols. Collaborator samples were shipped for TCRbeta analysis as frozen whole blood, isolated PBMCs, or DNA extracted from either sample type. About this clone: Its antigen remains unidentified. No base quality values were provided; no much bigger clone lies one nucleotide off.

This clonotype was sampled from a man aged 45 to 65 with acute or convalescent COVID-19. The chain employs TRBV30 and TRBJ2-1, with the D gene not clear enough to name. Sequencing was done on a sample of peripheral blood. In nucleotides, the sequence is TGTGCCTGGAGTCCCGTCCCGGGGCAGTTCTTC. The resulting protein is CAWSPVPGQFF.